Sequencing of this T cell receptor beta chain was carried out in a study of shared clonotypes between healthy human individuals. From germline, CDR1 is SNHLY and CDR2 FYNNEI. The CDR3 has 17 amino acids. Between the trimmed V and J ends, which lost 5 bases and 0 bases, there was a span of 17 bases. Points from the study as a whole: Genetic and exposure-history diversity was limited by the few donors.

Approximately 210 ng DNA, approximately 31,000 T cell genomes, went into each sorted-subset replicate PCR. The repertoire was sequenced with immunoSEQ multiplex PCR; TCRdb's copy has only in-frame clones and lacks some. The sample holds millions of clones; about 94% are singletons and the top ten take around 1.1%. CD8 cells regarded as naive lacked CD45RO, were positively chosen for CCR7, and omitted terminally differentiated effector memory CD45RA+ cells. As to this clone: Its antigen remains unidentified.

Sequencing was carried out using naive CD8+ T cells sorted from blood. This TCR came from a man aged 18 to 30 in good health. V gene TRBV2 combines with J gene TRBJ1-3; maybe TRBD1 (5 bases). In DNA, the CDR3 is TGTGCCAGCAGTAACACTCTTGGGACGGACTCTGGAAACACCATATATTTT. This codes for CASSNTLGTDSGNTIYF.